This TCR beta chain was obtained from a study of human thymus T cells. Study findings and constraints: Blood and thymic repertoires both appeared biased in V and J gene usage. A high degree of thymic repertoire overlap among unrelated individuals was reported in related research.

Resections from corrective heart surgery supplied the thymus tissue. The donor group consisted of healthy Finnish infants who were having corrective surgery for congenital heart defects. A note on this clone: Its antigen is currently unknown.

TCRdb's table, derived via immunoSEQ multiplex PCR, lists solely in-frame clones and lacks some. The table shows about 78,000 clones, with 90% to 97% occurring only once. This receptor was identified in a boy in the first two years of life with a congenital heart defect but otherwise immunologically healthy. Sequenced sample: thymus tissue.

The CDR3 here is CASSLVAGVSSYEQYF. For the CDR3, the DNA is TGCGCCAGCAGCTTGGTCGCAGGGGTTAGCTCCTACGAGCAGTACTTC. The chain joins TRBV5-1 to TRBJ2-7, with D tentatively TRBD1 (6 bases). CDR1 is SGHRS and CDR2 is YFSETQ in the germline V gene. There are 16 residues in the CDR3. The germline V and J ends were trimmed by 0 bases and 0 bases, with 13 bases remaining between them.